This T cell receptor (beta chain) was sequenced in a study of blood T cells in healthy people across ages. The CDR3 consists of 18 residues. V dropped 3 bases and J dropped 2; count of bases not matched to a gene: 11. Then a second PCR, running about 6 to 11 cycles, was carried out with a sample-barcoded 5' primer and a J-beta primer mix. TCRdb itself ran the 5' RACE reads through MiXCR, one entry per CDR3 protein. The data hold 650,000 to 950,000 distinct CDR3 sequences, with about 42% observed a single time. There were healthy Caucasian individuals from Russia, aged roughly 6 to 90, serving as donors. Study outcomes and limitations: Unknown donor CMV status possibly confounded expanded clonotype changes.

On this clonotype itself: Antigen unknown.

The chain recombines TRBV12-3 or TRBV12-4 with TRBJ2-3; 10 nucleotides match TRBD2. Sequencing was carried out using blood. The receptor's source is a man in his 60s in good health. Here the CDR3 DNA reads TGTGCCAGCAGTTTCGCTAGCGGGGGCCTCCCATCCACAGATACGCAGTATTTT. It encodes CASSFASGGLPSTDTQYF.